These T cell receptor beta chains were read from a single sample in a study of T cell changes during pregnancy in multiple sclerosis. Assay: immunoSEQ multiplex PCR; the TCRdb copy retains only in-frame clones and omits some. The table includes around 39,000 clones, approximately 85% detected once. Sequenced material: CD4+ T cells from peripheral blood mononuclear cells, taken before pregnancy. The receptor set was obtained from a female donor with multiple sclerosis, enrolled in a pregnancy study. Each CDR3 is given with its conserved first and last residue. Each record gives: V gene, CDR3 length, clone size, J gene, D gene, CDR3 DNA, CDR3 protein. D genes are given only for firm matches. Size values are once, few and many counts, or a class for expanded clones, and some rows have none.

TRBV2	13	NA	TRBJ1-2	NA	TGTGCCAGCAGTGTTGGGGGCCCCAATGGCTACACCTTC	CASSVGGPNGYTF
TRBV5-1	14	NA	TRBJ2-3	NA	TGCGCCAGCAGCCCCCAGGGTGGTACAGATACGCAGTATTTT	CASSPQGGTDTQYF
TRBV9	16	NA	TRBJ1-2	TRBD1	TGTGCCAGCAGCGTAGAGGCCGGGACAGGGGGCTATGGCTACACCTTC	CASSVEAGTGGYGYTF
TRBV5-4	15	NA	TRBJ2-1	TRBD2	TGTGCCAGCAGCTGGACTAGCGGGGGGGGCAATGAGCAGTTCTTC	CASSWTSGGGNEQFF
TRBV29-1	14	once	TRBJ2-2	NA	TGCAGCGTTACCCGACAGGGAGGCACCGGGGAGCTGTTTTTT	CSVTRQGGTGELFF
TRBV23-1	16	NA	TRBJ2-2	TRBD2	TGCGCCAGCAGCCGGGGGGGTCCCCCCCGTACCGGGGAGCTGTTTTTT	CASSRGGPPRTGELFF
TRBV11-3	14	NA	TRBJ2-3	NA	TGTGCCAGCAGCTGGGGCGGGACGACAGATACGCAGTATTTT	CASSWGGTTDTQYF
TRBV5-1	13	NA	TRBJ2-3	NA	TGCGCCAGCAGTGGAGTGGGTACAGATACGCAGTATTTT	CASSGVGTDTQYF
TRBV15	14	NA	TRBJ2-3	NA	TGTGCCACCAGCAGAGCGCTTGAGGTGGATACGCAGTATTTT	CATSRALEVDTQYF
TRBV6-6	13	NA	TRBJ1-5	NA	TGTGCCAGCAGTTACTCGGAGGATCAGCCCCAGCATTTT	CASSYSEDQPQHF
TRBV6-5	16	NA	TRBJ2-3	TRBD1	TGTGCCAGCAGTTACGTCCGGACAGGGAGCACAGATACGCAGTATTTT	CASSYVRTGSTDTQYF
TRBV11-2	13	once	TRBJ1-5	NA	TGTGCCAGCAGCTTAGATCGCGGTCAGCCCCAGCATTTT	CASSLDRGQPQHF
TRBV5-1	15	NA	TRBJ1-1	NA	TGCGCCAGCAGCTTGAATCCCCGGTTTAACACTGAAGCTTTCTTT	CASSLNPRFNTEAFF
TRBV9	17	NA	TRBJ2-5	TRBD2	TGTGCCAGCAGCGCGGGACTAGCGGGAGGGGAGTGGGAGACCCAGTACTTC	CASSAGLAGGEWETQYF
TRBV19	13	NA	TRBJ1-1	TRBD1	TGTGCCAGTAGTGCGACAGGGGGGACTGAAGCTTTCTTT	CASSATGGTEAFF
TRBV10-2	15	NA	TRBJ2-5	TRBD1	TGCGCCAGCAGTACAGGGGTTGGGAAGCAAGAGACCCAGTACTTC	CASSTGVGKQETQYF
TRBV15	17	once	TRBJ2-1	NA	TGTGCCACCAGCAGAGAGGGACTCAAGAGCTCCTACAATGAGCAGTTCTTC	CATSREGLKSSYNEQFF
TRBV27	15	few	TRBJ2-1	TRBD1	TGTGCCAGCAGTTTAGGACAGGGGATTTTGAATGAGCAGTTCTTC	CASSLGQGILNEQFF
TRBV7-2	14	NA	TRBJ2-5	TRBD2	TGTGCCAGCAGCTTAGCGCGGGAGGTAGAGACCCAGTACTTC	CASSLAREVETQYF
TRBV28	17	few	TRBJ1-5	NA	TGTGCCAGCAACTCCTGGACTGGCAGAAATAGCAATCAGCCCCAGCATTTT	CASNSWTGRNSNQPQHF
TRBV19	16	NA	TRBJ2-7	TRBD2	TGTGCCAGTAGTGCAACCGGGACTAGCGGATCCTACGAGCAGTACTTC	CASSATGTSGSYEQYF
TRBV10-3	16	NA	TRBJ1-4	TRBD1	TGTGCCATCAGTGAGGGTGGACAGGGGGGGAGAGAAAAACTGTTTTTT	CAISEGGQGGREKLFF
TRBV11-2	15	NA	TRBJ2-3	NA	TGTGCCAGCAGCTTAGTTAATCCTTTAGCGGATACGCAGTATTTT	CASSLVNPLADTQYF
TRBV30	13	NA	TRBJ1-5	NA	TGTGCCTGGAGTGAAGGAGTCAATCAGCCCCAGCATTTT	CAWSEGVNQPQHF
TRBV2	15	NA	TRBJ2-5	TRBD2	TGTGCCAGCAGTCCCGGACTAGCGCCACAAGAGACCCAGTACTTC	CASSPGLAPQETQYF
TRBV6-4	17	few	TRBJ2-2	TRBD2	TGTGCCAGCAGTGACTCACTAGCGATAGCGAACACCGGGGAGCTGTTTTTT	CASSDSLAIANTGELFF
TRBV7-9	16	NA	TRBJ2-1	TRBD2	TGTGCCAGCAGCTCCCTAGCGGGAGGGCCGGTAAATGAGCAGTTCTTC	CASSSLAGGPVNEQFF
TRBV7-2	15	NA	TRBJ2-3	NA	TGTGCCAGCAGCTTACCAGGGGGGTCAAGAAATACGCAGTATTTT	CASSLPGGSRNTQYF
TRBV7-3	16	NA	TRBJ2-3	TRBD2	TGTGCCAGCAGCTCGGGACTAGCGGGAAGAGCAGATACGCAGTATTTT	CASSSGLAGRADTQYF
TRBV7-9	12	NA	TRBJ1-1	NA	TGTGCCAGCAGCCAACAGGGAGCTGAAGCTTTCTTT	CASSQQGAEAFF
TRBV28	14	NA	TRBJ1-1	NA	TGTGCCAGCAGTTCCCCGGCGAGGGACACTGAAGCTTTCTTT	CASSSPARDTEAFF
TRBV30	12	few	TRBJ1-1	NA	TGTGCCTGGAGTGTACGGGGAATAGGAGCTTTCTTT	CAWSVRGIGAFF
TRBV2	14	NA	TRBJ2-7	TRBD1	TGTGCCAGCAGTGCCGGGACAGGGGTTGGCGAGCAGTACTTC	CASSAGTGVGEQYF
TRBV19	15	few	TRBJ2-5	NA	TGTGCCAGTAGTATAGACGTCCTAGCGAGAGAGACCCAGTACTTC	CASSIDVLARETQYF
TRBV2	14	once	TRBJ2-7	TRBD2	TGTGCCAGCATGAGGTCTAGCGGGACCTACGAGCAGTACTTC	CASMRSSGTYEQYF
TRBV7-2	13	NA	TRBJ1-2	TRBD1	TGTGCCAGCAGCTTAGCGACAGGGGACGGCTACACCTTC	CASSLATGDGYTF
TRBV11-3	13	NA	TRBJ2-1	TRBD2	TGTGCCAGCAGCTTAGCGACTAGCGGAGAGCAGTTCTTC	CASSLATSGEQFF
TRBV28	15	NA	TRBJ2-1	NA	TGTGCCAGCAGCCGCGGGGCCAGGGGGAATGAAGGGCAGTTCTTC	CASSRGARGNEGQFF
TRBV5-1	15	NA	TRBJ2-7	TRBD2	TGCGCCAGCAGGGAAGTGGCTAGCGGGAGTTACGAGCAGTACTTC	CASREVASGSYEQYF
TRBV9	15	NA	TRBJ1-2	NA	TGTGCCAGCAGCGTAATTGAGTGGACAGTCTATGGCTACACCTTC	CASSVIEWTVYGYTF
TRBV5-6	15	NA	TRBJ2-7	NA	TGTGCCAGCAGCTTGGGCCCTATCGGTGCCAACGAGCAGTACTTC	CASSLGPIGANEQYF